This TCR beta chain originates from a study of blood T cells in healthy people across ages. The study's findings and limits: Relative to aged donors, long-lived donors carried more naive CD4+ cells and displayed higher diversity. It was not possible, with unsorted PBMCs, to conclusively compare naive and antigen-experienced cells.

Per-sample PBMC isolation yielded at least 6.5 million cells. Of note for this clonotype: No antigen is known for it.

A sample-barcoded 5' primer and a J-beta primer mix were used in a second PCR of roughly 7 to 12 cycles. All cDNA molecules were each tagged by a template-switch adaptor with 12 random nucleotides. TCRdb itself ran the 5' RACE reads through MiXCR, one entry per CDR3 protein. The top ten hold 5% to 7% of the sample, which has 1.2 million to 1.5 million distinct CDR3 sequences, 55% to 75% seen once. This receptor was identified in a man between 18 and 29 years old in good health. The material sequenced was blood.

The CDR3 DNA is TGCAGTGCTAGAGATAAGTCTGAGTACGAGCAGTACTTC. Protein: CSARDKSEYEQYF. The chain couples TRBV20-1 to TRBJ2-7; D is uncertain. The CDR3 has 13 residues. V dropped 0 bases and J dropped 4 bases, with 10 bases sitting between them. Germline V lookup: CDR1 DFQATT, CDR2 SNEGSKA (reference sequence).